The 17 T cell receptor beta chains below were found in one sample sequenced in a study of naive and memory T cell subsets. The treatment here: skin biopsy from PPD injection site in Mantoux-positive individual. TCR cDNA received a 3' ligated oligonucleotide that carried a UMI. Amplification of ligated cDNA took four PCR rounds with SP2 and nested alpha and beta constant primers. MiXCR, run by TCRdb on the UMI-ligation and nested PCR reads, gives a single entry per CDR3 protein. The sample shows 20,000 to 25,000 distinct CDR3 sequences, approximately 6% of them seen only once. The material sequenced was skin, taken from a tuberculin skin test site. The receptors come from an adult in good health.

The genes are TRBV12-3 or TRBV12-4 and TRBJ1-1, with a tentative D call TRBD1 (5 bases). The CDR3 loop spans 14 amino acids. The V gene lost 2 bases and the J gene lost 2 bases, with 9 bases spanning the gap. The CDR3 is CASSLPDRNTEAFF. The CDR3 nucleotides read TGTGCCAGCAGTTTACCCGACAGAAACACTGAAGCTTTCTTT.

This clonotype was counted only a few times. The chain combines TRBV6-1 with TRBJ2-1; 10 bases agree with TRBD2. V was clipped by 6 bases and J by 5 bases; unmatched bases: 16. The germline gives CDR1 MNHNS, CDR2 SASEGT. This CDR3 is built from 18 residues. CDR3 residues: CASSTWASGSLRHNEQFF. CDR3 bases: TGTGCCAGCAGCACTTGGGCTAGCGGGAGTCTCAGGCACAATGAGCAGTTCTTC.

This clonotype was detected ten times or more. This rearrangement joins TRBV20-1 to TRBJ1-1; no clear D. Trimming stripped 5 bases from V and 0 bases from J, with 13 bases between. Germline V gene lookup returns CDR1 DFQATT and CDR2 SNEGSKA (reference sequence). The CDR3 consists of 14 residues. As DNA, the CDR3 is TGCAGTGCTTCCCTCCCGGGCATGAACACTGAAGCTTTCTTT. Translated: CSASLPGMNTEAFF.

In its sample, this clonotype was seen many times. The chain uses TRBV7-3 and TRBJ1-2; D possibly corresponds to TRBD1 (5 bases). The CDR3 covers 14 residues. Germline CDR1 is SGHTA and CDR2 is FQGTGA. V shed 5 bases and J shed 0 bases, with 10 bases lying between them. The CDR3 bases are TGTGCCAGCAGCCGGGACGGAGCTAACTATGGCTACACCTTC. Residues: CASSRDGANYGYTF. Together with reference TRBV7-3 and TRBJ1-2, the CDR3 gives the full variable domain: GAGVSQTPSNKVTEKGKYVELRCDPISGHTALYWYRQSLGQGPEFLIYFQGTGAADDSGLPNDRFFAVRPEGSVSTLKIQRTERGDSAVYLCASSRDGANYGYTFGSGTRLTVV.

This clonotype is deemed medium-sized. This chain connects TRBV28 to TRBJ2-4; possibly TRBD1 for D (6 bases). The ends were cut back, 5 bases at V and 10 bases at J, with 21 bases in the middle. CDR3 length: 15 residues. Germline-derived CDR1 and CDR2 are MDHEN and SYDVKM. The CDR3 bases are TGTGCCAGCAGTCTCCACAATACAGGGTTGGAAATTCAGTACTTC. Its protein product is CASSLHNTGLEIQYF.

This clonotype has a count of ten or more. This rearrangement joins TRBV7-2 to TRBJ1-1, with D possibly TRBD1 on 5 matching bases. Deletions cut 1 base from V and 1 base from J, with 10 bases between. The CDR3 runs to 15 residues. Per germline, CDR1 SGHTA and CDR2 FQGNSA. The CDR3 DNA is TGTGCCAGCAGCTTAGTTCAGGGTAGGAACACTGAAGCTTTCTTT. Protein product: CASSLVQGRNTEAFF.

This clonotype was counted a few times. This chain connects TRBV20-1 to TRBJ1-2, with D possibly TRBD1 on 6 matching bases. Per germline, CDR1 DFQATT and CDR2 SNEGSKA (reference sequence). This CDR3 has 12 residues. The CDR3 region has the DNA TGCGGGCGTTGGACAGCAAGAGATGGCTACACCTTC. Translation: CGRWTARDGYTF.

About this clonotype itself: This may come from a read error, since a much larger clone is one base off. J is TRBJ2-1 and V is TRBV5-1, with TRBD2 as a possible D gene (5 bases). Trimming shortened V by 1 base and J by 0 bases, and 11 bases separated the two germline ends. The CDR3 runs 16 residues. Germline CDR1 is SGHRS and CDR2 is YFSETQ. Here the CDR3 reads CASSLKPGSSYNEQFF. CDR3 in DNA: TGCGCCAGCAGCTTGAAGCCGGGGAGCTCCTACAATGAGCAGTTCTTC.

The CDR3 spells CSVELPLRLTSYGYTF. CDR3 nucleotide sequence: TGCAGCGTTGAACTCCCACTTCGGCTAACTTCCTATGGCTACACCTTC. The J gene is TRBJ1-2, the V gene TRBV29-1; D unresolved. V was shortened by 2 bases and J by 4 bases, with 20 bases between the two germline ends. The germline V gene encodes CDR1 SQVTM and CDR2 ANQGSEA. The CDR3 has 16 residues.

In its sample, this clonotype was seen a few times. The rearrangement joins TRBV6-2 or TRBV6-3 to TRBJ2-7; possibly TRBD1 for D (6 bases). Germline V gene sequence: CDR1 MNHEY, CDR2 SVGEGT. V gave up 0 bases and J gave up 3 bases, with 12 bases separating them. CDR3 length: 15 residues. The CDR3 nucleotides are TGTGCCAGCAGTTACTCGTGGGGGCCCCTCTACGAGCAGTACTTC. It specifies CASSYSWGPLYEQYF.

This clonotype was recorded many times. This rearrangement joins TRBV27 to TRBJ2-3; TRBD2 might be the D (5 bases). CDR3 length: 16 residues. Germline CDR1 reads MNHEY; CDR2 reads SMNVEV (reference sequence). V gave up 0 bases and J gave up 0 bases, with 10 bases separating them. In DNA form, the CDR3 reads TGTGCCAGCAGTTTATCAGTCGGGGTTAGCACAGATACGCAGTATTTT. Its translation: CASSLSVGVSTDTQYF.

This clonotype has ten or more counts. This rearrangement joins TRBV7-9 to TRBJ1-1, with D unclear. This CDR3 contains 12 residues. Trimming removed 5 bases from V and 7 bases from J, with 11 bases in between. Germline CDR1 is SEHNR and CDR2 is FQNEAQ (reference sequence). This chain's CDR3 is CASSLTSGEAFF. The CDR3 DNA follows: TGTGCCAGCAGCCTTACGTCGGGTGAAGCTTTCTTT.

This clonotype was seen more than once but under ten times. The V gene is TRBV6-1, the J gene TRBJ2-2; D might be TRBD1 (5 bases). V dropped 7 bases and J dropped 4 bases, with 19 bases sitting between them. The germline V gene has CDR1 MNHNS and CDR2 SASEGT. The CDR3 has 16 residues. Written as DNA, the CDR3 is TGTGCCAGCACCCTAGATGGGGCCTTACCCACCGGGGAGCTGTTTTTT. Translation: CASTLDGALPTGELFF.

In this sample, this clonotype turned up once. This chain joins TRBV29-1 and TRBJ1-1, with D tentatively TRBD1 (6 bases). Trimming removed 4 bases at V and 6 bases at J, with 9 bases between. The CDR3 totals 11 residues. The germline V gene has CDR1 SQVTM and CDR2 ANQGSEA. The CDR3 bases are TGCAGCGTTGTACCAGGGGCTGAAGCTTTCTTT. Residues: CSVVPGAEAFF.

This clonotype was observed many times. The CDR3 nucleotides read TGCAGTGCTAGAGCTGGTCCGGATGGTATTCAGTACTTC. This sequence encodes CSARAGPDGIQYF. The chain couples TRBV20-1 to TRBJ2-4, with D unclear. CDR1 DFQATT and CDR2 SNEGSKA come from the germline V gene (reference sequence). The CDR3 contains 13 residues. The ends were cut back, 1 base at V and 10 bases at J, with 14 bases in the middle.

In this sample, this clonotype turned up a few times. This may stem from a read error, because a much larger clone lies one nucleotide away. The chain links TRBV4-3 to TRBJ2-7; possibly TRBD1 for D (6 bases). With 0 bases removed from V and 4 bases from J, the gap between germline ends came to 13 bases. CDR3 size: 15 residues. Per the germline V gene, CDR1 is LGHNA and CDR2 is YSLEER. The CDR3: CASSQDRGHRYEQYF. The DNA for the CDR3 is TGCGCCAGCAGCCAAGATAGGGGACACCGTTACGAGCAGTACTTC.

This clonotype has ten or more counts. The chain couples TRBV28 to TRBJ2-1; TRBD2 matches 10 bases. J lost 3 bases, V lost 9 bases, and 20 bases had no gene match. The germline V gene encodes CDR1 MDHEN and CDR2 SYDVKM. The CDR3 extends over 19 amino acids. CDR3 amino acids: CARHAVASGRSCFYNEQFF. The CDR3 region has the DNA TGTGCCAGGCACGCAGTGGCTAGCGGGAGAAGTTGTTTCTACAATGAGCAGTTCTTC.